This entry describes one T cell receptor beta chain. The antigen remains undetermined. Stated time point: patch test 2, 6 weeks after DPC sensitization. As for treatment: therapeutic diphenylcyclopropenone sensitization with weekly scalp DPC. These data originate in a study of human T cells and chemical hapten exposure. The V gene's germline CDR1 is LGHNA and CDR2 YSLEER. Trimming removed 1 base from V and 6 bases from J, with 12 bases in between. The CDR3 length is 15 residues. Findings and limits, study-wide: A positive correlation with patch test score was found for PT1 expanded TCR counts.

Within the library, unique molecular identifiers were attached to each individual cDNA molecule. TCRdb re-derived calls from the RACE reads in MiXCR, one entry per CDR3 protein. The sample holds some 80,000 distinct CDR3 sequences, approximately 10% seen once. The specimen comprised whole blood, sampled in connection with sensitization to the hapten diphenylcyclopropenone (DPC). This clonotype was sampled from a man in his late teens or twenties with alopecia areata. Some clones in this sample may be carry-over from other donors' samples. The chain is built from TRBV4-3 and TRBJ1-4, with unresolved D. The DNA of the CDR3 is TGCGCCAGCAGCCAAGCTTACGCGGCCGATGAAAAACTGTTTTTT. Its translation is CASSQAYAADEKLFF.